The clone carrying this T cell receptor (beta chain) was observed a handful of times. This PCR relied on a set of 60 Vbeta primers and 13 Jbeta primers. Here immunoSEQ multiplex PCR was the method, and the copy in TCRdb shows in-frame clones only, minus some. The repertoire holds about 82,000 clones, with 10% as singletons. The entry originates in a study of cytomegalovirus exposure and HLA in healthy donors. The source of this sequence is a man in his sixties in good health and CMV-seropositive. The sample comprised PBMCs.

CDR3 sequence reads: CASSLLAGNLMRQFF. CDR3 bases: TGTGCCAGCAGTCTGCTAGCGGGCAACTTAATGAGACAGTTCTTC. The chain uses TRBV28 and TRBJ2-1; 8 nucleotides line up with TRBD2. Per germline, CDR1 MDHEN and CDR2 SYDVKM. There are 15 residues in the CDR3. The V gene end was trimmed by 5 bases and the J gene end by 13 bases; junction bases not matched to a gene: 16.